The 28 T cell receptor beta chains given below trace back to one sample, sequenced in a study of tumor and adjacent non-tumor tissue in lung cancer. A modified ARM-PCR protocol with three rounds of nested PCR amplified TCRbeta. Using its own MiXCR run on the multiplex PCR reads, TCRdb lists one record per CDR3 protein. The sample carries some 99,000 distinct CDR3 sequences, under 65% recorded once. RNA was extracted from bulk tissue without any cell sorting. This non-tumor lung sample came from over 3 cm beyond the tumor edge. Material: distant non-tumor lung tissue. Receptor source: a man aged 60-69 years with non-small cell lung cancer.

This clonotype was seen ten or more times. The chain couples TRBV6-2 or TRBV6-3 to TRBJ1-2, with unresolved D. There are 16 residues in the CDR3. From germline, CDR1 is MNHEY and CDR2 SVGEGT. V shed 0 bases and J shed 5 bases, with 16 bases lying between them. In nucleotides, the CDR3 is TGTGCCAGCAGTTACTCGATGGGTAACGGTGATTATGGCTACACCTTC. This translates into CASSYSMGNGDYGYTF.

The sample holds one count of this clonotype. Here the CDR3 omits its conserved ending phenylalanine or tryptophan, so a read error is the likely source. No DNA is shown, since the ends of the CDR3 on it are uncertain; the CDR3 is the one TCRdb lists. The rearrangement uses TRBV4-1 and TRBJ2-2; TRBD2 was called by the table and not checked on the DNA. CDR1 is MGHRA, CDR2 YSYEKL, per germline. The CDR3 is 16 amino acids long, termini counted. Here the CDR3 reads CASSQEERGGTGELFY.

This clonotype was found a few times. It may be a read error: a sequence one base away is much more abundant. V and J are TRBV7-8 and TRBJ1-4; D is uncertain. Trimming cost V 5 bases and J 0 bases, with 19 bases left between them. The germline V gene has CDR1 SGHVS and CDR2 FQNEAQ. The CDR3 has 18 residues. CDR3 sequence reads: CASSKRPWFLTTNEKLFF. CDR3 DNA: TGTGCCAGCAGCAAACGACCGTGGTTCCTAACAACTAATGAAAAACTGTTTTTT. The complete variable domain, with remaining parts taken from reference TRBV7-8 and TRBJ1-4, reads GAGVSQSPRYKVAKRGQDVALRCDPISGHVSLFWYQQALGQGPEFLTYFQNEAQLDKSGLPSDRFFAERPEGSVSTLKIQRTQQEDSAVYLCASSKRPWFLTTNEKLFFGSGTQLSVL.

Note on this clonotype: The junction shows a germline mismatch at one end, possibly a read error. This rearrangement joins TRBV11-2 to TRBJ2-3, with D unresolved. CDR1 is SGHAT and CDR2 is FQNNGV in the germline V gene. The CDR3 extends over 15 amino acids. For the CDR3, the DNA is TGTGCTAGCAGCCGGGCCACAACCACCGCAGATACGCAGTATTTT. It yields the protein CASSRATTTADTQYF.

This clonotype was recorded at least ten times. CDR3 residues: CSAQGGSQETQYF. CDR3 in DNA: TGCAGCGCTCAGGGGGGGAGCCAAGAGACCCAGTACTTC. The rearrangement uses TRBV29-1 and TRBJ2-5; perhaps D is TRBD1 or TRBD2 (7 bases each). Trimming pared 7 bases from V and 1 base from J, leaving 13 bases between. The length of the CDR3 is 13 residues. Germline CDR1 is SQVTM and CDR2 is ANQGSEA.

This clonotype was counted between two and nine times. This chain uses TRBV28 with TRBJ2-7, with D hard to call. Germline V gives CDR1 MDHEN, CDR2 SYDVKM. The CDR3 extends over 15 amino acids. The ends were cut back, 6 bases at V and 2 bases at J, with 17 bases in the middle. The CDR3 sequence is CASSRYSPPPYEQYF. CDR3 DNA: TGTGCCAGCAGCCGTTACTCTCCCCCACCCTACGAGCAGTACTTC. Together with reference TRBV28 and TRBJ2-7, the CDR3 gives the full variable domain: DVKVTQSSRYLVKRTGEKVFLECVQDMDHENMFWYRQDPGLGLRLIYFSYDVKMKEKGDIPEGYSVSREKKERFSLILESASTNQTSMYLCASSRYSPPPYEQYFGPGTRLTVT.

The chain uses TRBV13 and TRBJ2-4; 12 bases line up with TRBD2. The CDR3 runs to 19 residues. The germline V gene has CDR1 PRHDT and CDR2 FYEKMQ (reference sequence). Trimming at V came to 4 bases and at J to 1 base, leaving 11 bases not matched to a gene. The CDR3 DNA follows: TGTGCCAGCAGCTCACCTAGCGGGAGGGCTGGGGTCGCCAAAAACATTCAGTACTTC. Residues: CASSSPSGRAGVAKNIQYF.

The chain employs TRBV29-1 and TRBJ1-1; no reliable D call. The length of the CDR3 is 14 residues. Between the trimmed V and J ends, which lost 5 bases and 3 bases, there was a span of 16 bases. CDR1 and CDR2 from the germline V gene are SQVTM and ANQGSEA. This CDR3 is CSVSVGKVDTEAFF. CDR3 sequence (DNA): TGCAGCGTTTCAGTGGGAAAGGTGGACACTGAAGCTTTCTTT.

Notes on this clonotype: The junction departs from germline at one end; a sequencing error may be responsible. The V gene is TRBV28, the J gene TRBJ2-7; 7 nucleotides align to TRBD1. The CDR3 loop spans 16 amino acids. Germline V gives CDR1 MDHEN, CDR2 SYDVKM. The CDR3 nucleotides read TGTGCCAGCAGTGCCATCGGGACAGATCTTCCCTACGGGCAGTACTTC. It yields the protein CASSAIGTDLPYGQYF.

This clonotype occurred once. Mismatch with germline at one junction end may stem from a read error. The chain carries TRBV28 and TRBJ2-5, with D possibly TRBD2 on 6 matching bases. This CDR3 contains 18 residues. Germline CDR1 reads MDHEN; CDR2 reads SYDVKM. For the CDR3, the DNA is TGTGGCAGCAGTTCCCTCGCGGGTAGCGGACCGTACCAAGAGACCCAGTACTTC. Translated: CGSSSLAGSGPYQETQYF.

Worth noting for this clonotype: A much more abundant neighbour one base away suggests this may be a read error. This rearrangement joins TRBV5-4 to TRBJ2-1; tentative D call: TRBD2 (5 bases). The CDR3 has 13 amino acids. Per the germline V gene, CDR1 is SGHNT and CDR2 is YYREEE (reference sequence). Trimming took off 1 base at V and 16 bases at J, with 18 bases between the two ends. CDR3 nucleotides: TGTGCCAGCAGCTTGAATAGCGAGGGTTGGAATTTCTTC. This translates into CASSLNSEGWNFF.

The V and J genes are TRBV20-1 and TRBJ1-3, with D tentatively TRBD1 (5 bases). Germline V gene data show CDR1 as DFQATT and CDR2 as SNEGSKA (reference sequence). V lost 0 bases to trimming and J lost 4 bases, with 13 bases between them. This CDR3 contains 15 residues. CDR3 nucleotides: TGCAGTGCTAGAGATCTCGAGGGGCTCGGAAACACCATATATTTT. Translating it yields CSARDLEGLGNTIYF.

Concerning this clonotype itself: One base away lies a much larger clone, so this may be a sequencing read error. The chain employs TRBV11-2 and TRBJ1-2; D gene uncertain. From germline, CDR1 is SGHAT and CDR2 FQNNGV. The germline V and J ends were trimmed by 1 base and 4 bases, with 10 bases remaining between them. This CDR3 has 14 residues. CDR3 nucleotides: TGTGCCAGCAGCTTAGTTGAGAGAATCTATGGCTACACCTTC. Translating gives CASSLVERIYGYTF.

This clonotype was seen only once. The conserved closing phenylalanine or tryptophan is absent in this CDR3, likely reflecting a read error. This rearrangement joins TRBV4-3 to TRBJ2-7; the D is unclear. V was clipped by 0 bases and J by 2 bases, with 14 bases between them. The CDR3 has 16 amino acids. The V gene's germline CDR1 is LGHNA and CDR2 YSLEER. The CDR3 DNA reads TGCGCCAGCAGCCAAGACCACCAAGCGCCTGCCTACGAGCAGTACATC. Protein: CASSQDHQAPAYEQYI.

This clonotype was seen many times. The chain joins TRBV6-2 or TRBV6-3 to TRBJ1-1; 9 bases map to TRBD1. The V and J ends lost 7 bases and 7 bases, in that order; junction bases with no gene match: 7. Germline V gene lookup returns CDR1 MNHEY and CDR2 SVGEGT. CDR3 length: 13 residues. CDR3 sequence: CASTYRGRNEAFF. Written as DNA, the CDR3 is TGTGCCAGCACCTACAGGGGGCGAAATGAAGCTTTCTTT.

This clonotype was observed a few times. A clone one base away is much larger, so this may be a read error. This rearrangement joins TRBV4-3 to TRBJ2-3; TRBD2 aligns across 9 bases. Germline-derived CDR1 and CDR2 are LGHNA and YSLEER. CDR3 length: 16 residues. The trim removed 1 base at V and 11 bases at J, leaving 13 bases unmatched. The CDR3 spells CASSQVLAGTTGMQYF. Here the CDR3 DNA reads TGCGCCAGCAGCCAAGTCCTAGCGGGAACCACGGGTATGCAGTATTTT.

To note about this clonotype: Germline is not matched at one junction end, which may reflect a read error. The V gene is TRBV11-1, the J gene TRBJ1-2; tentative D call: TRBD1 (5 bases). The CDR3 is 13 residues long. Germline CDR1 is SGHAT and CDR2 is FQDESV (reference sequence). CDR3 DNA: TGTGGCAGCAGCTTAGCGAACAGGATTGGTTACACCTTC. As protein: CGSSLANRIGYTF.

Regarding this clonotype: A single base separates this from a much larger clone, so it may be a read error. The chain is built from TRBV20-1 and TRBJ1-1, with D maybe TRBD1 (5 bases). V was cut by 5 bases and J by 11 bases, with 21 bases left in between. This CDR3 spans 13 amino acids. Germline V CDR1 and CDR2: DFQATT, SNEGSKA (reference sequence). CDR3 protein: CSAGGIGTLEAFF. The CDR3, as DNA: TGCAGTGCTGGTGGTATTGGGACCTTAGAGGCTTTCTTT.

This clonotype was counted only a few times. Mismatch with germline at one junction end may stem from a read error. This rearrangement joins TRBV11-2 to TRBJ2-1; tentatively, D is TRBD1 (6 bases). The germline V gene encodes CDR1 SGHAT and CDR2 FQNNGV. CDR3 length: 14 amino acids. CDR3 in DNA: TGTGCCAGCAGAGAACTCATAGGGGGTAATGAGCAATTCTTC. Translation gives CASRELIGGNEQFF.

The chain links TRBV28 to TRBJ1-1; TRBD1 aligns across 8 bases. V lost 9 bases to trimming and J lost 4 bases; unmatched junction nucleotides: 7. Germline CDR1 MDHEN, CDR2 SYDVKM. This CDR3 spans 13 amino acids. The CDR3 nucleotides are TGTGCCAGGAGGGGACAGGACGTCACTGAAGCTTTCTTT. Its protein product is CARRGQDVTEAFF.

This clonotype was observed many times. The chain uses TRBV12-3 or TRBV12-4 and TRBJ2-7; 9 bases are a match to TRBD2. The CDR3 runs to 16 residues. Trimming cost V 5 bases and J 0 bases; bases outside gene matches: 8. DNA for the CDR3: TGTGCCAGCAGTCCGACGGCTAGCGGGGACTCCTACGAGCAGTACTTC. Its translation is CASSPTASGDSYEQYF.

As regards this clonotype: A much larger clone differs by one base, so this may be a read error. It is likely a read error, because the conserved phenylalanine at the end of the CDR3 is missing. This chain joins TRBV20-1 and TRBJ2-1, with TRBD1 as a possible D gene (6 bases). V shed 2 bases and J shed 5 bases, with 13 bases lying between them. Per germline, CDR1 DFQATT and CDR2 SNEGSKA (reference sequence). CDR3 length: 14 residues. The CDR3 here is CSARNVGAHNEQFS. DNA of the CDR3: TGCAGTGCTAGAAATGTGGGGGCCCACAATGAGCAGTTCTCC.

This clonotype was seen ten or more times. This chain joins TRBV4-1 and TRBJ1-1; D ambiguous. The CDR3 loop spans 14 amino acids. V lost 4 bases and J 10 bases, leaving 19 bases between the germline ends. The germline V gene has CDR1 MGHRA and CDR2 YSYEKL. The CDR3 nucleotides read TGCGCCAGCAGCCCCCTGGGCGGGGATCAAGGAGCTTTCTTT. It encodes CASSPLGGDQGAFF.

To note about this clonotype: The CDR3 end shows no conserved phenylalanine or tryptophan, and so a read error is likely. The chain joins TRBV11-2 to TRBJ2-4; TRBD1 agrees at 9 bases. CDR3 length: 15 amino acids. Germline V gene data show CDR1 as SGHAT and CDR2 as FQNNGV. The CDR3, as DNA: TGTACCAGCAGGGCGACAGGGGGGAACAAAAACATTCAGTACCTC. It yields the protein CTSRATGGNKNIQYL.

V gene TRBV6-1 combines with J gene TRBJ2-7; D remains ambiguous. Per germline, CDR1 MNHNS and CDR2 SASEGT. Trimming stripped 10 bases from V and 1 base from J, with 14 bases between. CDR3 size: 13 residues. This CDR3 is CANTGYNSYEQYF. For the CDR3, the DNA is TGTGCCAACACTGGGTACAATTCCTACGAGCAGTACTTC.

Points on this clonotype: Likely a read error: the CDR3 ends without its conserved phenylalanine or tryptophan. The gene calls are TRBV12-3 or TRBV12-4 and TRBJ1-1; D is undetermined. Deletions cut 7 bases from V and 7 bases from J, with 19 bases between. This CDR3 spans 14 amino acids. DNA of the CDR3: TGTGCCAGCAACCTACAGTGGTCTTCAGGTGAAGCTTTCATT. This translates into CASNLQWSSGEAFI.

The V and J genes are TRBV20-1 and TRBJ2-5, with D possibly called TRBD1 or TRBD2 (5 bases each). The CDR3 is 11 residues long. CDR1 and CDR2 from the germline V gene are DFQATT and SNEGSKA (reference sequence). The V gene lost 7 bases and the J gene lost 5 bases, with 11 bases spanning the gap. The CDR3 reads CSDGGGETQYF. As DNA, the CDR3 is TGCAGTGATGGTGGGGGTGAGACCCAGTACTTC.

This clonotype was observed many times. The V call is TRBV6-1, the J call TRBJ2-1; D gene uncertain. Per the germline V gene, CDR1 is MNHNS and CDR2 is SASEGT. The CDR3 totals 14 residues. The germline V and J ends were trimmed by 0 bases and 6 bases, with 9 bases remaining between them. CDR3 sequence (DNA): TGTGCCAGCAGTGAAGCTGTAGAAAGCAATGAGCAGTTCTTC. Residues: CASSEAVESNEQFF.